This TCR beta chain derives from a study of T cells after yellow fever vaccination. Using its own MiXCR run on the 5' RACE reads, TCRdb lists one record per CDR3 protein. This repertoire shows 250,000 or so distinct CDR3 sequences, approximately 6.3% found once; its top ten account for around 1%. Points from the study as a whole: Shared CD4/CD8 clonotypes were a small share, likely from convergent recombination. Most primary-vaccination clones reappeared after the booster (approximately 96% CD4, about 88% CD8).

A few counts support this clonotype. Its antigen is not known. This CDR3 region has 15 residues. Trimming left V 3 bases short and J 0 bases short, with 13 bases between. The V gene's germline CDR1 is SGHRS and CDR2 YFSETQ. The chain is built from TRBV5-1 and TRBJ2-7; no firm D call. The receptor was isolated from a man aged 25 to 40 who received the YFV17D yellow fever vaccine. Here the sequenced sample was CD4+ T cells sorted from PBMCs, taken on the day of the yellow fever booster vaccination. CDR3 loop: CASSSYRPNSYEQYF. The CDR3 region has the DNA TGCGCCAGCAGCTCATACCGCCCTAACTCCTACGAGCAGTACTTC.